One sample yielded the 14 T cell receptor beta chains listed below, sequenced in a study of siplizumab effects on memory and regulatory T cells. Some clones are missing from TCRdb's copy, which holds only in-frame ones; the method was immunoSEQ multiplex PCR. The table has approximately 100,000 clones, under 95% seen once. The sample comprised Tregs sorted from blood. The receptors here all came from a human donor in good health.

This chain links TRBV11-2 with TRBJ1-1; 9 nucleotides match TRBD1. The germline CDR1 and CDR2 sequences are SGHAT and FQNNGV. V gave up 5 bases and J gave up 6 bases; unmatched junction bases: 7. The CDR3 length is 14 residues. The CDR3 coding sequence is TGTGCCAGCAGCCCATCCCGGGACAGGGCTGAAGCTTTCTTT. Amino acid sequence: CASSPSRDRAEAFF.

The chain employs TRBV9 and TRBJ2-5; D possibly matches TRBD1 or TRBD2 (5 bases each). The V end lost 6 bases, the J end lost 9 bases, and 21 bases lay between the germline ends. Germline loops: CDR1 SGDLS, CDR2 YYNGEE. The CDR3 sequence is 14 residues long. CDR3: CASTPGTQSVPQYF. In DNA form, the CDR3 reads TGTGCCAGCACCCCCGGGACCCAAAGTGTTCCCCAGTACTTC.

This chain connects TRBV15 to TRBJ1-4; no definite D call. The CDR3 length is 14 residues. Germline CDR1 is LNHNV and CDR2 is YYDKDF (reference sequence). The V end lost 5 bases, the J end lost 10 bases, and 17 bases lay between the germline ends. The CDR3 here is CATSGRVRAGKLFF. The CDR3 nucleotides are TGTGCCACCAGCGGCCGGGTCCGGGCGGGAAAACTGTTTTTT.

The chain recombines TRBV18 with TRBJ2-1; D unclear. V was cut by 3 bases and J by 5 bases, with 26 bases left in between. This CDR3 spans 19 amino acids. The germline CDR1 and CDR2 sequences are KGHSH and LQKENI. CDR3 DNA sequence: TGTGCCAGCTCACCGTTGGTGATACCGGGCCGTCAAAGGAACAATGAGCAGTTCTTC. It specifies CASSPLVIPGRQRNNEQFF.

The chain couples TRBV20-1 to TRBJ2-1; D is ambiguous. Trimming removed 3 bases at V and 5 bases at J, with 5 bases between. This CDR3 is built from 11 residues. Per the germline V gene, CDR1 is DFQATT and CDR2 is SNEGSKA (reference sequence). For the CDR3, the DNA is TGCAGTGCTAGGCCAAACAATGAGCAGTTCTTC. This gives the protein CSARPNNEQFF.

The V call is TRBV5-1, the J call TRBJ2-7; the D gene could be TRBD1 or TRBD2 (5 bases each). This CDR3 region has 14 residues. Germline V gives CDR1 SGHRS, CDR2 YFSETQ. Trimming took 4 bases from V and 9 from J, leaving 20 bases between them. CDR3 coding DNA: TGCGCCAGCAGCCTCTTGGGGACGGACACCGTGCAGTACTTC. It is translated as CASSLLGTDTVQYF.

The genes are TRBV19 and TRBJ1-4; 9 bases map to TRBD1. The CDR3 loop spans 15 amino acids. V shed 5 bases and J 5 bases; nucleotides not matched to a gene: 6. Germline CDR1 reads LNHDA; CDR2 reads SQIVND (reference sequence). The CDR3 bases are TGTGCCAGTAGTCCAGTGACAGGGGGGAATGAAAAACTGTTTTTT. It encodes CASSPVTGGNEKLFF. The complete variable domain, with remaining parts taken from reference TRBV19 and TRBJ1-4, reads DGGITQSPKYLFRKEGQNVTLSCEQNLNHDAMYWYRQDPGQGLRLIYYSQIVNDFQKGDIAEGYSVSREKKESFPLTVTSAQKNPTAFYLCASSPVTGGNEKLFFGSGTQLSVL.

The chain links TRBV19 to TRBJ2-3; TRBD2 might be the D (6 bases). V gave up 8 bases and J gave up 0 bases, with 15 bases separating them. Germline CDR1 is LNHDA and CDR2 is SQIVND (reference sequence). The CDR3 has 15 amino acids. CDR3 sequence (DNA): TGTGCCAGTCGGGGCGGGGCCTATAGCACAGATACGCAGTATTTT. This codes for CASRGGAYSTDTQYF. Based on the CDR3 plus reference TRBV19 and TRBJ2-3, the full variable domain is DGGITQSPKYLFRKEGQNVTLSCEQNLNHDAMYWYRQDPGQGLRLIYYSQIVNDFQKGDIAEGYSVSREKKESFPLTVTSAQKNPTAFYLCASRGGAYSTDTQYFGPGTRLTVL.

This chain joins TRBV5-1 and TRBJ2-7; D is perhaps TRBD1 (6 bases). Trimming took off 0 bases at V and 1 base at J, with 14 bases between the two ends. CDR3 length equals 16 residues. Per germline, CDR1 SGHRS and CDR2 YFSETQ. In DNA form, the CDR3 reads TGCGCCAGCAGCTTGGCCTTCGGCAGGGGATCCTACGAGCAGTACTTC. Its protein is CASSLAFGRGSYEQYF.

The CDR3: CASTQTRGSNQPQHF. The CDR3 DNA is TGTGCCAGCACCCAGACAAGAGGGAGCAATCAGCCCCAGCATTTT. The chain employs TRBV6-5 and TRBJ1-5; D is uncertain. The V end was cut by 7 bases, the J end by 1 base, with 14 bases between. Germline V gives CDR1 MNHEY, CDR2 SVGAGI. The CDR3 contains 15 residues.

The chain carries TRBV15 and TRBJ2-7; D gene ambiguous. The V end was cut by 1 base, the J end by 6 bases, with 19 bases between. Germline loops: CDR1 LNHNV, CDR2 YYDKDF (reference sequence). The CDR3 spans 16 residues. CDR3 region: CATSRGYQLNTVEQYF. Here the CDR3 DNA reads TGTGCCACCAGCAGAGGATACCAGCTAAACACCGTCGAGCAGTACTTC. Combining the CDR3 with reference TRBV15 and TRBJ2-7 gives the whole variable domain DAMVIQNPRYQVTQFGKPVTLSCSQTLNHNVMYWYQQKSSQAPKLLFHYYDKDFNNEADTPDNFQSRRPNTSFCFLDIRSPGLGDTAMYLCATSRGYQLNTVEQYFGPGTRLTVT.

The gene calls are TRBV27 and TRBJ1-1; D is unresolved. V gave up 3 bases and J gave up 1 base, with 12 bases separating them. CDR1 is MNHEY, CDR2 SMNVEV, per germline (reference sequence). The CDR3 loop spans 15 amino acids. CDR3: CASSFWRSSNTEAFF. The CDR3 DNA follows: TGTGCCAGCAGTTTCTGGCGGAGTTCGAACACTGAAGCTTTCTTT.

This sequence joins TRBV6-1 and TRBJ1-5; no clear D gene. The ends were cut back, 6 bases at V and 7 bases at J, with 16 bases in the middle. The CDR3 spans 14 residues. The V gene's germline CDR1 is MNHNS and CDR2 SASEGT. The CDR3 sequence is CASRAGRETQPQHF. CDR3 DNA sequence: TGTGCCAGCAGAGCCGGGAGGGAAACGCAGCCCCAGCATTTT.

The J gene is TRBJ1-2, the V gene TRBV5-5; D call uncertain. This CDR3 is 13 amino acids long. V shed 4 bases and J shed 5 bases, with 12 bases lying between them. CDR1 is SGHKS and CDR2 is YYEKEE in the germline V gene (reference sequence). The CDR3 sequence: CASSPVGDYGYTF. CDR3 nucleotides: TGTGCCAGCAGCCCCGTCGGGGATTATGGCTACACCTTC.